Listed below are T cell receptor beta chains from one sample, sequenced in a study of blood T cell repertoires in COVID-19. Sequencing was performed with immunoSEQ multiplex PCR; in TCRdb, only in-frame clones are kept and a portion is missing. This table has some 250,000 clones, 80% to 90% appearing once. Sequencing was done on a sample of peripheral blood. The receptors here all came from a man between 35 and 55 years old with active or convalescent COVID-19. The CDR3 runs from the conserved cysteine through the conserved F or W. The D gene is left open where the match is weak. Clone size appears in some rows only: once, few, many, or a class for an expanded clone.

>few|TRBJ1-6|TRBV9|.
CASSVGGGVNSPLHF
TGTGCCAGCAGCGTAGGAGGCGGGGTAAATTCACCCCTCCACTTT
>.|TRBJ1-1|TRBV11-1|.
CASSLQYMNTEAFF
TGTGCCAGCAGCTTGCAGTACATGAACACTGAAGCTTTCTTT
>.|TRBJ2-7|TRBV4-1|TRBD1
CASSQGTGSPNEQYF
TGCGCCAGCAGCCAAGGGACAGGATCTCCCAACGAGCAGTACTTC
>.|TRBJ1-1|TRBV7-9|.
CASSLQSLNTEAFF
TGTGCCAGCAGCTTGCAAAGCCTGAACACTGAAGCTTTCTTT
>.|TRBJ1-1|TRBV27|TRBD1
CASSIAGQGMRAFF
TGTGCCAGCAGTATAGCTGGACAGGGGATGAGGGCTTTCTTT
>once|TRBJ1-5|TRBV27|.
CASSAGTVGNQPQHF
TGTGCCAGCAGTGCGGGGACCGTCGGCAATCAGCCCCAGCATTTT
>.|TRBJ1-2|TRBV7-6|TRBD1
CASSPRVLGQAVNGYTF
TGTGCCAGCAGCCCGAGGGTTCTGGGACAGGCTGTAAATGGCTACACCTTC
>.|TRBJ1-5|TRBV19|.
CASSIDAAYSNQPQHF
TGTGCCAGTAGTATAGACGCGGCGTATAGCAATCAGCCCCAGCATTTT
>.|TRBJ1-1|TRBV6-5|TRBD1
CASRLDRMNTEAFF
TGTGCCAGCAGGTTGGACAGGATGAACACTGAAGCTTTCTTT
>.|TRBJ1-1|TRBV28|.
CASSSYNREGSEAFF
TGTGCCAGCAGTTCATATAACAGGGAAGGAAGTGAAGCTTTCTTT
>.|TRBJ2-3|TRBV25-1|TRBD2
CASSATPGSGSSTDTQYF
TGTGCCAGCAGTGCAACCCCTGGTAGCGGGAGTAGTACAGATACGCAGTATTTT
>.|TRBJ2-1|TRBV5-1|.
CASSPQGREASYNEQFF
TGCGCCAGCAGCCCCCAGGGAAGGGAGGCCTCCTACAATGAGCAGTTCTTC
>few|TRBJ1-5|TRBV5-1|.
CASSLDGNSNQPQHF
TGCGCCAGCAGCTTGGACGGGAATAGCAATCAGCCCCAGCATTTT
>.|TRBJ1-2|TRBV11-3|TRBD1
CASSLGPGTVPAGGYTF
TGTGCCAGCAGCTTAGGACCCGGGACAGTGCCAGCGGGTGGCTACACCTTC
>.|TRBJ1-1|TRBV5-6|.
CASSLGRGRTEAFF
TGTGCCAGCAGCTTGGGGCGGGGGCGAACTGAAGCTTTCTTT